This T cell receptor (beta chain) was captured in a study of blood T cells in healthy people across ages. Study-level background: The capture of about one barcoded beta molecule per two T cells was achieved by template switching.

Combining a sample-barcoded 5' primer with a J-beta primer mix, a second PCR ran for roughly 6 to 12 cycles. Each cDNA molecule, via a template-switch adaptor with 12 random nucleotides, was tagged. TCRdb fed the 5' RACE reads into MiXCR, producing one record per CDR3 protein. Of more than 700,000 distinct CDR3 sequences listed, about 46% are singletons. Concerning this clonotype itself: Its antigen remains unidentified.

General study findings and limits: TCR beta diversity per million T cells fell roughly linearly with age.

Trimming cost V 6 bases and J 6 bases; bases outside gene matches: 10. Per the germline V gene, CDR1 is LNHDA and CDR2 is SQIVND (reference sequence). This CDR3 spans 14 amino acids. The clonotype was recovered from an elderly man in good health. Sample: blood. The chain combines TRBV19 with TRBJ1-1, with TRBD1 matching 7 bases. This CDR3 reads CASSLPTGFPEAFF. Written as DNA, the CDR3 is TGTGCCAGTAGCCTCCCGACAGGGTTTCCTGAAGCTTTCTTT.